The table lists the clone carrying this TCR beta chain with many counts. Its target is not known. The CDR3 is 14 amino acids. After removal of 1 base from V and 6 bases from J, the junction contained 6 bases not matched to a gene. Germline loops: CDR1 SEHNR, CDR2 FQNEAQ (reference sequence). The sample belongs to a study of early T cells in non-severe SARS-CoV-2 infection. Background on the study: Sequencing of bulk RNA from unsorted whole blood was done, without chain pairing.

The TCR library protocol was used to attach unique molecular identifiers. These identifiers were attached to individual cDNA molecules. TCRdb ran MiXCR on the 5' RACE reads and lists one entry per CDR3 protein. The table includes over 35,000 distinct CDR3 sequences, around 4.6% detected once. General study points: Matching against VDJdb likely underestimated virus-specific expansions, favoring anti-spike CD8.

The genes are TRBV7-9 and TRBJ2-7; 7 positions match TRBD2. The sequence was collected from an adult who was a healthcare worker with PCR-confirmed SARS-CoV-2 infection or an uninfected control (not recorded which). Sequenced sample: whole blood. The CDR3 region is CASSLVGRGGEQYF. DNA for the CDR3: TGTGCCAGCAGCTTAGTTGGGAGGGGAGGCGAGCAGTACTTC. Together with reference TRBV7-9 and TRBJ2-7, the CDR3 gives the full variable domain: DTGVSQNPRHKITKRGQNVTFRCDPISEHNRLYWYRQTLGQGPEFLTYFQNEAQLEKSRLLSDRFSAERPKGSFSTLEIQRTEQGDSAMYLCASSLVGRGGEQYFGPGTRLTVT.